Following are 5 T cell receptor beta chains from one sample sequenced in a study of T cell changes during pregnancy in multiple sclerosis. Sequencing was performed with immunoSEQ multiplex PCR; in TCRdb, only in-frame clones are kept and a portion is missing. The table lists fewer than 70,000 clones, approximately 91% of them singletons. The source was peripheral blood, collected in the third trimester of pregnancy. Receptors originate from a female donor with multiple sclerosis, enrolled in a pregnancy study.

This chain joins TRBV28 and TRBJ2-5; 9 bases align to TRBD2. Germline trimming cut 10 bases from V and 3 bases from J; bases unmatched to any gene: 9. This CDR3 has 14 amino acids. Germline-derived CDR1 and CDR2 are MDHEN and SYDVKM. CDR3: CAIRRLAEKETQYF. CDR3 in DNA: TGTGCCATCCGCAGACTAGCGGAGAAAGAGACCCAGTACTTC.

V and J are TRBV28 and TRBJ1-5; perhaps TRBD1 as D (6 bases). The CDR3 covers 13 residues. V lost 5 bases, J lost 7 bases, and 12 bases lay in between. The V gene's germline CDR1 is MDHEN and CDR2 SYDVKM. CDR3 nucleotide sequence: TGTGCCAGCAGTGTCAGGGGCGGACAGCCCCAGCATTTT. Protein product: CASSVRGGQPQHF.

This clone was seen only once. This chain uses TRBV18 with TRBJ2-2; 8 nucleotides agree with TRBD1. The junction had 0 bases not matched to a gene; V was cut back by 0 bases and J by 0 bases. CDR1 and CDR2 (germline): KGHSH, LQKENI. The CDR3 runs to 16 residues. CDR3 amino acids: CASSPPTGANTGELFF. CDR3 nucleotides: TGTGCCAGCTCACCACCGACAGGGGCGAACACCGGGGAGCTGTTTTTT.

V gene TRBV4-3 combines with J gene TRBJ1-1; tentatively, D is TRBD1 (6 bases). Germline V gene sequence: CDR1 LGHNA, CDR2 YSLEER. Deletions cut 0 bases from V and 5 bases from J, with 19 bases between. The CDR3 spans 17 residues. The CDR3 sequence is CASSQEREGDEGTEAFF. CDR3 DNA sequence: TGCGCCAGCAGCCAAGAACGCGAGGGGGATGAGGGGACTGAAGCTTTCTTT.

V gene TRBV5-1 combines with J gene TRBJ1-1, with TRBD1 matching 8 bases. CDR3 length: 16 amino acids. Germline CDR1 SGHRS, CDR2 YFSETQ. Trimming took 4 bases from V and 5 from J; bases not matched to a gene: 13. The CDR3: CASSPTSGGFLTEAFF. The CDR3 nucleotides read TGCGCCAGCAGCCCAACATCAGGGGGCTTTTTGACTGAAGCTTTCTTT. The full variable domain, with the rest looked up from reference TRBV5-1 and TRBJ1-1, is KAGVTQTPRYLIKTRGQQVTLSCSPISGHRSVSWYQQTPGQGLQFLFEYFSETQRNKGNFPGRFSGRQFSNSRSEMNVSTLELGDSALYLCASSPTSGGFLTEAFFGQGTRLTVV.